This paragraph reports one T cell receptor (beta chain). TCRdb re-derived calls from the 5' RACE reads in MiXCR, one entry per CDR3 protein. The table has fewer than 450,000 distinct CDR3 sequences, roughly 31% seen once; the top ten hold around 5.6%. This specimen comes from a study of identical twins' blood T cells. Reared together, all three twin pairs probably met the same infectious agents and vaccines. V was shortened by 0 bases and J by 1 base, with 7 bases between the two germline ends. Germline CDR1 SGHRS, CDR2 YFSETQ. The CDR3 totals 14 residues. The receptor's source is a woman aged 18-55 years in good health. V is TRBV5-1 and J is TRBJ1-2, with a possible D match to TRBD1 (6 bases). Sequencing used PBMCs. The CDR3 reads CASSLGQVNYGYTF. The DNA of the CDR3 is TGCGCCAGCAGCTTGGGACAGGTTAACTATGGCTACACCTTC.